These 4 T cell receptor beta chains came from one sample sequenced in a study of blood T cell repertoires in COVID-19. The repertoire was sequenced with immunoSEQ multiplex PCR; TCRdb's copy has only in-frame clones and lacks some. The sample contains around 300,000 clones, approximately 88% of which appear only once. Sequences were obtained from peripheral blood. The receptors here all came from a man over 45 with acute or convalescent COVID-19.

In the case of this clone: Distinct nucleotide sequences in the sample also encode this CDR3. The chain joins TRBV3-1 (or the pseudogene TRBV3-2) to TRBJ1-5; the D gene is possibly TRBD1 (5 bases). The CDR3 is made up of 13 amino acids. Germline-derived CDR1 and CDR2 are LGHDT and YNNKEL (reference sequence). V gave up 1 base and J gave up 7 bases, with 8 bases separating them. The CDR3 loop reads CASSQGRGQPQHF. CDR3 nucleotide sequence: TGTGCCAGCAGCCAAGGGAGGGGACAGCCCCAGCATTTT.

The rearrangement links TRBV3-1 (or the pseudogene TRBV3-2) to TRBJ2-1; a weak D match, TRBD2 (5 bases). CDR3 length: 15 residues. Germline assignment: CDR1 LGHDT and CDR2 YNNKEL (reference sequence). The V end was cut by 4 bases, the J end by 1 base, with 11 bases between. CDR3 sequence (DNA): TGTGCCAGCAGCCTCGGCTCGGGGTCCTACAATGAGCAGTTCTTC. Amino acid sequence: CASSLGSGSYNEQFF.

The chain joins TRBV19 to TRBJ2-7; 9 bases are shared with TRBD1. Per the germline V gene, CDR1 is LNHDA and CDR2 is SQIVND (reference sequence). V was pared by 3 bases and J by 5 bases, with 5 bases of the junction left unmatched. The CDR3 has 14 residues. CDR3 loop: CASSIPGQGHEQYF. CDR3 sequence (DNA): TGTGCCAGTAGTATCCCGGGACAGGGACACGAGCAGTACTTC.

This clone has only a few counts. The CDR3 region is CASSLDLQGAGEKLFF. The DNA of the CDR3 is TGCGCCAGCAGCTTGGATCTACAGGGGGCCGGAGAAAAACTGTTTTTT. The chain joins TRBV5-1 to TRBJ1-4, with 9 bases that match TRBD1. The CDR3 covers 16 residues. V dropped 0 bases and J dropped 8; count of bases not matched to a gene: 8. CDR1 and CDR2 from the germline V gene are SGHRS and YFSETQ.